One sample yielded the 15 T cell receptor beta chains listed below, sequenced in a study of CD4+ T cells in melanoma. Repertoires were generated with immunoSEQ multiplex PCR, while TCRdb's copy carries only in-frame clones and drops some. The data contain about 110,000 clones, about 90% of them singletons. The sequenced sample consisted of peripheral blood. The receptors originated from a human donor with melanoma.

The chain combines TRBV4-1 with TRBJ2-5; 9 bases match TRBD2. V shed 2 bases and J 9 bases; nucleotides not matched to a gene: 16. Germline-derived CDR1 and CDR2 are MGHRA and YSYEKL. The CDR3 covers 17 residues. CDR3 residues: CASSQSPRVAGVQAQYF. The DNA for the CDR3 is TGCGCCAGCAGCCAATCCCCCCGGGTAGCGGGGGTTCAGGCCCAGTACTTC.

This chain uses TRBV21-1 with TRBJ2-7. TRBV21-1 is a pseudogene. The CDR3 sequence is 17 residues long. The chain's CDR3 is CASSKAAFLDGTYEQYF. In DNA, the CDR3 is TGTGCCAGCAGCAAAGCCGCGTTTTTGGACGGAACCTACGAGCAGTACTTC.

The gene calls are TRBV6-1 and TRBJ1-1; no reliable D call. The length of the CDR3 is 14 residues. CDR1 and CDR2 (germline): MNHNS, SASEGT. V lost 0 bases and J lost 3, with 8 bases in between. The CDR3 DNA reads TGTGCCAGCAGTGAAGCGCTTGCCGACACTGAAGCTTTCTTT. This sequence encodes CASSEALADTEAFF.

The rearrangement links TRBV27 to TRBJ1-5, with D unresolved. Germline values: CDR1 MNHEY, CDR2 SMNVEV (reference sequence). There are 14 residues in the CDR3. V lost 6 bases and J 2 bases, leaving 11 bases between the germline ends. The CDR3 nucleotides read TGTGCCAGCAGAGTATCGGTGGGCAATCAGCCCCAGCATTTT. Residues: CASRVSVGNQPQHF.

The V gene is TRBV6-5, the J gene TRBJ2-2; TRBD1 aligns across 10 bases. Germline V CDR1 and CDR2: MNHEY, SVGAGI. The ends lost 9 bases at V and 7 bases at J; junction bases unmatched: 11. The CDR3 sequence is 15 residues long. The CDR3 loop is CASGDRGAGSGELFF. DNA for the CDR3: TGTGCCAGTGGGGACAGGGGCGCAGGGAGCGGGGAGCTGTTTTTT.

This clone came up once. The chain couples TRBV27 to TRBJ1-3, with D unresolved. The germline CDR1 and CDR2 sequences are MNHEY and SMNVEV (reference sequence). The CDR3 consists of 15 residues. The germline V and J ends were trimmed by 4 bases and 0 bases, with 10 bases remaining between them. CDR3 bases: TGTGCCAGCAGTTCGTCTACATACTCTGGAAACACCATATATTTT. It translates to CASSSSTYSGNTIYF.

The V call is TRBV7-2, the J call TRBJ2-2, with 7 bases lining up with TRBD2. The CDR3 is made up of 16 amino acids. Germline V gene lookup returns CDR1 SGHTA and CDR2 FQGNSA. J was trimmed by 5 bases and V by 1 base; bases with no gene match: 7. The CDR3, as DNA: TGTGCCAGCAGCTTAGTAGGCGGGAGCCGTACCGGGGAGCTGTTTTTT. It specifies CASSLVGGSRTGELFF.

CDR3 region: CASSLGSPDTGELFF. The CDR3 coding sequence is TGCGCCAGCAGCTTGGGATCCCCGGACACCGGGGAGCTGTTTTTT. This chain connects TRBV5-1 to TRBJ2-2; D not resolved. The length of the CDR3 is 15 residues. The V gene lost 0 bases and the J gene lost 3 bases, with 9 bases spanning the gap. Germline lookup yields CDR1 SGHRS and CDR2 YFSETQ.

The chain uses TRBV27 and TRBJ1-5; D unclear. Germline V gene sequence: CDR1 MNHEY, CDR2 SMNVEV (reference sequence). The V gene lost 6 bases and the J gene lost 4 bases, with 10 bases spanning the gap. This CDR3 is 13 amino acids long. The CDR3 DNA reads TGTGCCAGCAGCTGGACTGTGAATCAGCCCCAGCATTTT. It specifies CASSWTVNQPQHF.

The rearrangement links TRBV28 to TRBJ1-4, with 9 bases fitting TRBD1. The trim removed 6 bases at V and 6 bases at J, leaving 8 bases unmatched. This CDR3 is 15 amino acids long. Germline V CDR1 and CDR2: MDHEN, SYDVKM. The CDR3 coding sequence is TGTGCCAGCAGGCTAGACCGGGACAGGGATGAAAAACTGTTTTTT. Translated, it gives CASRLDRDRDEKLFF.

For the CDR3, the DNA is TGTGCCACCAGCAGAGAAAGGGAGGAGGCTGAAGCTTTCTTT. Translation: CATSREREEAEAFF. The chain couples TRBV15 to TRBJ1-1; D remains ambiguous. There are 14 residues in the CDR3. The germline V gene encodes CDR1 LNHNV and CDR2 YYDKDF (reference sequence). V shed 0 bases and J shed 6 bases, with 11 bases lying between them.

The J gene is TRBJ2-1, the V gene TRBV13, with D uncertain. The CDR3 totals 14 residues. Germline-derived CDR1 and CDR2 are PRHDT and FYEKMQ (reference sequence). Trimming pared 8 bases from V and 0 bases from J, leaving 11 bases between. The CDR3 is CASHRVNSYNEQFF. The CDR3 region has the DNA TGTGCCAGCCACCGGGTGAACTCCTACAATGAGCAGTTCTTC. Filled out from reference TRBV13 and TRBJ2-1, the complete variable domain reads AAGVIQSPRHLIKEKRETATLKCYPIPRHDTVYWYQQGPGQDPQFLISFYEKMQSDKGSIPDRFSAQQFSDYHSELNMSSLELGDSALYFCASHRVNSYNEQFFGPGTRLTVL.

The chain recombines TRBV18 with TRBJ1-1; no firm D call. The CDR3 runs to 13 residues. Trimming stripped 0 bases from V and 5 bases from J, with 7 bases between. Per the germline V gene, CDR1 is KGHSH and CDR2 is LQKENI. The DNA of the CDR3 is TGTGCCAGCTCACCACCGGGCGAGACTGAAGCTTTCTTT. Protein: CASSPPGETEAFF.

The chain carries TRBV4-2 and TRBJ1-3; D gene uncertain. Germline assignment: CDR1 LGHNA and CDR2 YNFKEQ. Between the trimmed V and J ends, which lost 1 base and 4 bases, there was a span of 14 bases. CDR3 size: 16 residues. CDR3 bases: TGTGCCAGCAGCCAAGGTAGTAACAGATTAGGAAACACCATATATTTT. This sequence encodes CASSQGSNRLGNTIYF.

V and J are TRBV4-1 and TRBJ2-6, with no clear D. V lost 1 base and J lost 2, with 9 bases in between. The CDR3 is made up of 16 amino acids. Germline assignment: CDR1 MGHRA and CDR2 YSYEKL. The CDR3 nucleotides are TGCGCCAGCAGCCAAGCAATCCGTGCTGGGGCCAACGTCCTGACTTTC. It specifies CASSQAIRAGANVLTF.